Listed here are 7 T cell receptor beta chains from one sample, sequenced in a study of blood T cell repertoires in COVID-19. Using immunoSEQ multiplex PCR, the repertoire was profiled, and TCRdb retains in-frame clones only, with some absent. The data show about 130,000 clones, with 84% seen just once and roughly 45% held by the top ten. Material: peripheral blood. These TCRs come from a human donor in a cohort sampled during active COVID-19.

This clone appeared a single time. This chain uses TRBV4-2 with TRBJ2-6; D unresolved. Trimming took off 0 bases at V and 4 bases at J, with 13 bases between the two ends. Per germline, CDR1 LGHNA and CDR2 YNFKEQ. The CDR3 is made up of 17 amino acids. The CDR3 DNA follows: TGTGCCAGCAGCCAAGATCTGTACGGAGCCGGGGCCAACGTCCTGACTTTC. Its translation: CASSQDLYGAGANVLTF.

This chain connects TRBV19 to TRBJ1-6; 9 nucleotides line up with TRBD1. The CDR3 is made up of 15 amino acids. In germline, CDR1 is LNHDA, CDR2 SQIVND (reference sequence). V lost 4 bases to trimming and J lost 7 bases; unmatched junction nucleotides: 5. This chain's CDR3 is CASSTRTGDNSPLHF. In nucleotides, the CDR3 is TGTGCCAGTAGTACCCGGACAGGGGACAATTCACCCCTCCACTTT.

The rearrangement uses TRBV7-2 and TRBJ2-1; 7 nucleotides match TRBD2. CDR1 and CDR2 from the germline V gene are SGHTA and FQGNSA. The CDR3 sequence is 15 residues long. J gave up 8 bases and V 1 base, and 8 bases lay outside the gene matches. This chain's CDR3 is CASSLGTRSGHEQFF. As DNA, the CDR3 is TGTGCCAGCAGCTTAGGGACTAGATCGGGCCATGAGCAGTTCTTC.

V usage is TRBV19 and J usage is TRBJ2-1, with TRBD2 identical over 7 bases. This CDR3 has 15 residues. The trim removed 4 bases at V and 5 bases at J, leaving 8 bases unmatched. Germline V gene sequence: CDR1 LNHDA, CDR2 SQIVND (reference sequence). The CDR3 spells CASSTSGGGNNEQFF. The DNA for the CDR3 is TGTGCCAGTAGTACCTCGGGCGGGGGTAACAATGAGCAGTTCTTC.

This sequence joins TRBV6-6 and TRBJ1-5; 9 positions agree with TRBD1. CDR3 length: 14 amino acids. The germline gives CDR1 MNHNY, CDR2 SVGAGI (reference sequence). Losses at the gene ends were 5 bases for V and 4 bases for J; bases not matched to a gene: 3. CDR3: CASSPGTGNQPQHF. The CDR3 region has the DNA TGTGCCAGCAGTCCCGGGACAGGGAATCAGCCCCAGCATTTT.

The chain has TRBV6-5 and TRBJ1-2; 10 bases fit TRBD1. Germline V gene lookup returns CDR1 MNHEY and CDR2 SVGAGI. V shed 5 bases and J 8 bases; nucleotides not matched to a gene: 8. The CDR3 length is 14 residues. The CDR3 DNA sequence: TGTGCCAGCAGTCCGCGACAGGGGGCCTACGGCTACACCTTC. Protein sequence: CASSPRQGAYGYTF.

The chain uses TRBV6-2 or TRBV6-3 and TRBJ1-5; 8 bases are shared with TRBD1. The ends lost 6 bases at V and 4 bases at J; junction bases unmatched: 11. Germline V lookup: CDR1 MNHEY, CDR2 SVGEGT. CDR3 size: 16 residues. The CDR3 nucleotides read TGTGCCAGCAGACCTCTTGACAGGGGCCAGAATCAGCCCCAGCATTTT. Its protein is CASRPLDRGQNQPQHF.